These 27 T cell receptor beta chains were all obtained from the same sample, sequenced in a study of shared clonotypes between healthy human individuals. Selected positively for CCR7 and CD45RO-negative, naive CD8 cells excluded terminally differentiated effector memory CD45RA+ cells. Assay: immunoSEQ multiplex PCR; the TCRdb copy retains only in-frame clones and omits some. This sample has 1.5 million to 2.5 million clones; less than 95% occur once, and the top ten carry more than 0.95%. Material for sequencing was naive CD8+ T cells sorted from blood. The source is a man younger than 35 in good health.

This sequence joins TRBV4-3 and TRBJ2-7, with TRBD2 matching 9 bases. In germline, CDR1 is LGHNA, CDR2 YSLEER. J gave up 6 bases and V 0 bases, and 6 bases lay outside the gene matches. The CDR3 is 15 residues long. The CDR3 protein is CASSQEGSGSFEQYF. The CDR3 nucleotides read TGCGCCAGCAGCCAAGAAGGTAGCGGGAGTTTCGAGCAGTACTTC.

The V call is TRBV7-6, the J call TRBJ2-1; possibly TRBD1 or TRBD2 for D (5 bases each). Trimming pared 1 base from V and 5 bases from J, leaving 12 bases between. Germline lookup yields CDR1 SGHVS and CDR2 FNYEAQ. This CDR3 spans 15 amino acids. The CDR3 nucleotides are TGTGCCAGCAGCTTAGAGGTTGGGGGAAACAATGAGCAGTTCTTC. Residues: CASSLEVGGNNEQFF.

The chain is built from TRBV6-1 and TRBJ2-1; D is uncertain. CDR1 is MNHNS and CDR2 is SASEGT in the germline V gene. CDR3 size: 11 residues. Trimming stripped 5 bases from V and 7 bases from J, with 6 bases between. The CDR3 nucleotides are TGTGCCAGCAGTTTAGGGAATGAGCAGTTCTTC. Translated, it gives CASSLGNEQFF.

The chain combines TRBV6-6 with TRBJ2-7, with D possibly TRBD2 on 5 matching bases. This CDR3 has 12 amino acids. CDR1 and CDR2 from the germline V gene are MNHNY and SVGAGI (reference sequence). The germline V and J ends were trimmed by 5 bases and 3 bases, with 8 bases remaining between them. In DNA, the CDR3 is TGTGCCAGCAGTGAGGGAGTCTACGAGCAGTACTTC. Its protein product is CASSEGVYEQYF.

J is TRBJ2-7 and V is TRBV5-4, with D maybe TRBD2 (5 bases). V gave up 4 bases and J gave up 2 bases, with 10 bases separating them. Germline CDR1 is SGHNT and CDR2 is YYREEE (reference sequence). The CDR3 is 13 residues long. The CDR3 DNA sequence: TGTGCCAGCAGCGTTGGACTCCCCTACGAGCAGTACTTC. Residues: CASSVGLPYEQYF.

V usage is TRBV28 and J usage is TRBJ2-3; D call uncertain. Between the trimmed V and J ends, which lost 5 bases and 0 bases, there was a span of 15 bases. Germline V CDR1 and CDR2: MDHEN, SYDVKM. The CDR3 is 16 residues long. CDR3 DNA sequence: TGTGCCAGCAGTCCCATACGAACAGACAGCACAGATACGCAGTATTTT. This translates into CASSPIRTDSTDTQYF.

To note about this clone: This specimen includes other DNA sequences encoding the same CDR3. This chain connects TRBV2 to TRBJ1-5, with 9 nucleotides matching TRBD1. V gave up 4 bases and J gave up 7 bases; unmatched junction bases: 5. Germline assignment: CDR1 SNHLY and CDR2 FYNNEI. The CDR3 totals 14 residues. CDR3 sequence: CASSGGQGGQPQHF. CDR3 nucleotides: TGTGCCAGCAGTGGGGGACAGGGTGGCCAGCCCCAGCATTTT.

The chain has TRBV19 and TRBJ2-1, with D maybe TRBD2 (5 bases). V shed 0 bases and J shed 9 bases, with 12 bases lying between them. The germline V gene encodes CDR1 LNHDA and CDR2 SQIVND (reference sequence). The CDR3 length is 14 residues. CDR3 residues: CASSIDIEEVEQFF. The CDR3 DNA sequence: TGTGCCAGTAGTATAGATATCGAGGAGGTTGAGCAGTTCTTC.

In nucleotides, the CDR3 is TGTGCCAGCAGCCAAGAAGCGCTCAACTATGGCTACACCTTC. Residues: CASSQEALNYGYTF. The chain employs TRBV4-2 and TRBJ1-2; D is uncertain. Germline lookup yields CDR1 LGHNA and CDR2 YNFKEQ. V lost 0 bases, J lost 2 bases, and 7 bases lay in between. This CDR3 is built from 14 residues.

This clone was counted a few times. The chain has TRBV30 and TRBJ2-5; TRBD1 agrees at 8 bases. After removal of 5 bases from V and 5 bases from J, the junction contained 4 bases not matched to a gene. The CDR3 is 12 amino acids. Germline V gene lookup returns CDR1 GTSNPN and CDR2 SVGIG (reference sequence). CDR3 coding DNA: TGTGCCTGGGGACAGGGATTTGAGACCCAGTACTTC. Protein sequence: CAWGQGFETQYF.

The chain's CDR3 is CASSLVLAGEQFF. DNA of the CDR3: TGTGCCAGCAGCTTAGTTCTAGCGGGGGAGCAGTTCTTC. The V gene is TRBV11-2, the J gene TRBJ2-1, with 9 bases matching TRBD2. Trimming removed 1 base from V and 10 bases from J; junction bases left unmatched: 2. The CDR3 is 13 amino acids. Germline assignment: CDR1 SGHAT and CDR2 FQNNGV.

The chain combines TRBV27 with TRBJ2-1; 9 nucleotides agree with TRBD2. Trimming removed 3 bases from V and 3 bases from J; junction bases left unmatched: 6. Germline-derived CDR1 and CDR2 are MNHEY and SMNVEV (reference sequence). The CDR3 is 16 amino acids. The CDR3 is CASSFSSGSIYNEQFF. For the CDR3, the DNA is TGTGCCAGCAGTTTCAGTAGCGGGAGTATCTACAATGAGCAGTTCTTC.

CDR3 protein: CASRKQGARSYEQYF. For the CDR3, the DNA is TGTGCCAGCAGGAAACAGGGCGCGAGGTCCTACGAGCAGTACTTC. The chain employs TRBV13 and TRBJ2-7, with D perhaps matching TRBD1 (6 bases). The ends were cut back, 6 bases at V and 1 base at J, with 16 bases in the middle. The germline gives CDR1 PRHDT, CDR2 FYEKMQ (reference sequence). This CDR3 region has 15 residues.

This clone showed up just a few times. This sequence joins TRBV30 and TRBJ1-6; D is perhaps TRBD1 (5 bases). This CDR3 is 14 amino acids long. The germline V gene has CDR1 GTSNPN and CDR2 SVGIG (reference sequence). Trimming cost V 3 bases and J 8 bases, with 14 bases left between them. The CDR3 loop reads CAWRLWGGDSPLHF. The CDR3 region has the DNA TGTGCCTGGAGGCTGTGGGGCGGGGATTCACCCCTCCACTTT.

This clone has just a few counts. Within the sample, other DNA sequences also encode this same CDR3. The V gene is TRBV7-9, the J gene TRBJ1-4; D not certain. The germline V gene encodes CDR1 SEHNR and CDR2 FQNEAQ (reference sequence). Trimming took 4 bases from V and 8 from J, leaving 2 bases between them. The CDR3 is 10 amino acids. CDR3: CASSSEKLFF. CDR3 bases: TGTGCCAGCAGCTCCGAAAAACTGTTTTTT.

The CDR3 DNA reads as TGTGCCAGCAGCGTAGCCCTCACCTCCGAGCAGTACTTC. This gives the protein CASSVALTSEQYF. V and J are TRBV9 and TRBJ2-7; the D is unclear. From germline, CDR1 is SGDLS and CDR2 YYNGEE. The CDR3 is 13 amino acids. The V and J ends lost 0 bases and 6 bases respectively, with 10 bases between them.

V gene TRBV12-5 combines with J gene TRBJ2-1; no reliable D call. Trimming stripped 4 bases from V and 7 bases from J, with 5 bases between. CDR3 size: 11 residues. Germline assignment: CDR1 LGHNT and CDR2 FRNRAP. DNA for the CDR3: TGTGCTAGTGGTTACGGGAATGAGCAGTTCTTC. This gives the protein CASGYGNEQFF.

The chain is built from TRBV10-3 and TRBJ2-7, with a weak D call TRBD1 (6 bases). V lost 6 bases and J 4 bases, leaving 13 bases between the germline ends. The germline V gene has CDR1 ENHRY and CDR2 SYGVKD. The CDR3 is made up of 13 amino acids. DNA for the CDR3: TGTGCCATCAGGAGACAGGATACTTACGAGCAGTACTTC. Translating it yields CAIRRQDTYEQYF.

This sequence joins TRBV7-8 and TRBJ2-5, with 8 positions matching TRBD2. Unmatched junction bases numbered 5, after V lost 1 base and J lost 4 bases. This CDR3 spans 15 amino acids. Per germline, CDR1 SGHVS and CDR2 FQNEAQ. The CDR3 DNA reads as TGTGCCAGCAGCTTAGTCCCGGGGGGGCGAGAGACCCAGTACTTC. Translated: CASSLVPGGRETQYF.

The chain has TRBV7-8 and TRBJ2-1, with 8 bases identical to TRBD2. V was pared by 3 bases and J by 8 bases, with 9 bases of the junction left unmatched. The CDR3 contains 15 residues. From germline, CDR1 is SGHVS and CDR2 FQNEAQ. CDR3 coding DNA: TGTGCCAGCAGCTTGTTGGCGGGGGGCTTGGATGAGCAGTTCTTC. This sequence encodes CASSLLAGGLDEQFF.

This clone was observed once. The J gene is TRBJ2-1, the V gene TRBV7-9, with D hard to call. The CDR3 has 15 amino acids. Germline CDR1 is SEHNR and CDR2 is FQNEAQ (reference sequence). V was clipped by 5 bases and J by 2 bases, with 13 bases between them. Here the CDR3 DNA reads TGTGCCAGCAGCACCTGGGAACACCCCTACAATGAGCAGTTCTTC. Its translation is CASSTWEHPYNEQFF.

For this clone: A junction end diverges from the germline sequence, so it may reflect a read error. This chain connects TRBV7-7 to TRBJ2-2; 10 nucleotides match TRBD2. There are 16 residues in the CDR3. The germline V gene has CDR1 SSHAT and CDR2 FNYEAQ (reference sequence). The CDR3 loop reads CASSLGLAENTGELFF. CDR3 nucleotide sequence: TGTGCTAGCAGCTTAGGACTAGCGGAGAACACCGGGGAGCTGTTTTTT.

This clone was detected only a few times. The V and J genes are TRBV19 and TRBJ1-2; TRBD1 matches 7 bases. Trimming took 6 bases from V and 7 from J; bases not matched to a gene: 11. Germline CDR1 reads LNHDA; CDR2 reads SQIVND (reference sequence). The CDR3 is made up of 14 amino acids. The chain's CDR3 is CASSLYARTGGYTF. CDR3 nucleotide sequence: TGTGCCAGTAGCCTATATGCCCGGACAGGTGGCTACACCTTC.

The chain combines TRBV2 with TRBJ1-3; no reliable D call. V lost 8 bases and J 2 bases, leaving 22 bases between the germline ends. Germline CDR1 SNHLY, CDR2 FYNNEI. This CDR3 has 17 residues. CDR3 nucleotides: TGTGCCAGCGAAAGTTCAGCCTCGGCCGCGCCTGGAAACACCATATATTTT. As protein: CASESSASAAPGNTIYF.

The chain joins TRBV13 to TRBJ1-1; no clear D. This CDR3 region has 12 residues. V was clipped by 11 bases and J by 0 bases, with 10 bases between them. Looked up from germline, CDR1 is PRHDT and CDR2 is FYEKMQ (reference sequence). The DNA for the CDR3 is TGTGCCGCCAGTAAAATGAACACTGAAGCTTTCTTT. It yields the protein CAASKMNTEAFF.

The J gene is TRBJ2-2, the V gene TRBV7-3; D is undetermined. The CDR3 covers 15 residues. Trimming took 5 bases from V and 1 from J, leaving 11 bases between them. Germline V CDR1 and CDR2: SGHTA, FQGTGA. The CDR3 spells CASSLDEKNTGELFF. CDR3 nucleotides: TGTGCCAGCAGCCTTGACGAGAAGAACACCGGGGAGCTGTTTTTT.

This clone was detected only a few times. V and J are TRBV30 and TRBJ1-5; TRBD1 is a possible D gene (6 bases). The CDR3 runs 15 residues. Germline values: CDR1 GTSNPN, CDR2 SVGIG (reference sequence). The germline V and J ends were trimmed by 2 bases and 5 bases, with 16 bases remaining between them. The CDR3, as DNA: TGTGCCTGGAGTCTCCCCCTACAGGGCTATCAGCCCCAGCATTTT. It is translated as CAWSLPLQGYQPQHF.